This entry is about one T cell receptor (beta chain). Its specificity is not known. These data come from a study of vaccination and CD4 T cells after COVID-19. Overall study results and limits: Vaccine-specific clones numbering 304 of 307 showed spike mono-reactivity in convalescent patients.

The assay that was used to sequence DNA from cultured CD4+ T cells was the Oncomine TCR Beta short-read assay. TCRdb reprocessed the PCR reads via MiXCR and lists one record per CDR3 protein. The data contain fewer than 15,000 distinct CDR3 sequences, 21% of them singletons. Germline V gene data show CDR1 as MNHEY and CDR2 as SVGAGI. Unmatched junction bases numbered 10, after V lost 0 bases and J lost 3 bases. CDR3 size: 17 residues. The treatment here: roughly 10-day PBMC culture with coronavirus spike peptide pools or control peptides (ViraFEST assay). The authors cultured fewer than 2.5 million PBMCs per well with roughly 9.8 IU/ml IL-2 and around 9.2 ug/ml peptide pools.

The material was CD4+ T cells from blood, cultured in vitro, obtained before SARS-CoV-2 vaccination. The V and J genes are TRBV6-5 and TRBJ1-2, with 7 bases lining up with TRBD1. This sequence was found in a human donor who received a COVID-19 vaccine. In DNA form, the CDR3 reads TGTGCCAGCAGTTACTCCGGGACAGAGCGCATCTACTATGGCTACACCTTC. Translation: CASSYSGTERIYYGYTF.